This T cell receptor beta chain came from a study of control samples from healthy donors and cancer patients. The assay was immunoSEQ multiplex PCR, and TCRdb's table has in-frame clones only and misses some. Among about 120,000 clones, about nine tenths were seen once, and the ten largest hold 4.5% to 7%. V dropped 0 bases and J dropped 5 bases, with 7 bases sitting between them. Looked up from germline, CDR1 is MGHRA and CDR2 is YSYEKL. The CDR3 extends over 13 amino acids. The TCR comes from a man aged 18 to 30 in good health. The chain couples TRBV4-1 to TRBJ2-5; the D is unclear. Sequencing was done on a sample of blood. CDR3 sequence: CASSQDWSETQYF. The CDR3 bases are TGCGCCAGCAGCCAAGACTGGAGCGAGACCCAGTACTTC.